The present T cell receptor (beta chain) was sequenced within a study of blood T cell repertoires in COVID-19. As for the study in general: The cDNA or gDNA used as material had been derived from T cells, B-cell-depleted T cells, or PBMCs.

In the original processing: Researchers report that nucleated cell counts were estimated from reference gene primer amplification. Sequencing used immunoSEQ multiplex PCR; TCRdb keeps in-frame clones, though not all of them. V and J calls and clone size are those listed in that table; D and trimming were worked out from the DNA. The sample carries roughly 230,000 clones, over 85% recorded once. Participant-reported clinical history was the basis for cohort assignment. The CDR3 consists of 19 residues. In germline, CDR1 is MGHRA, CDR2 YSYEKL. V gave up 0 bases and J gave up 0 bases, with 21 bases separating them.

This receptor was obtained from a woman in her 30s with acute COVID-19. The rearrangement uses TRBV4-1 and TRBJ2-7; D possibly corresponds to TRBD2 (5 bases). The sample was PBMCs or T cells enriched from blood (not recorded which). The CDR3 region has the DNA TGCGCCAGCAGCCAAGAAAACTTAGGAGGTCGACACCGCTCCTACGAGCAGTACTTC. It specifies CASSQENLGGRHRSYEQYF.